This T cell receptor beta chain was recovered during a study of shared clonotypes between healthy human individuals. CDR3 size: 16 residues. Germline V lookup: CDR1 LNHDA, CDR2 SQIVND (reference sequence). V lost 5 bases, J lost 0 bases, and 16 bases lay in between. The method was immunoSEQ multiplex PCR; TCRdb's version includes in-frame clones alone and lacks a portion of them. Of hundreds of thousands of clones in the sample, 60% to 80% were seen once. This TCR was recovered from a woman aged 25 to 39 in good health. Sequences were obtained from memory CD4+ T cells sorted from blood. Noted subset: CD45RA-negative fraction. V gene TRBV19 combines with J gene TRBJ1-1; D is ambiguous. CDR3 coding DNA: TGTGCCAGTAGTGCGACCACCTCCCGCATGAACACTGAAGCTTTCTTT. This sequence encodes CASSATTSRMNTEAFF.